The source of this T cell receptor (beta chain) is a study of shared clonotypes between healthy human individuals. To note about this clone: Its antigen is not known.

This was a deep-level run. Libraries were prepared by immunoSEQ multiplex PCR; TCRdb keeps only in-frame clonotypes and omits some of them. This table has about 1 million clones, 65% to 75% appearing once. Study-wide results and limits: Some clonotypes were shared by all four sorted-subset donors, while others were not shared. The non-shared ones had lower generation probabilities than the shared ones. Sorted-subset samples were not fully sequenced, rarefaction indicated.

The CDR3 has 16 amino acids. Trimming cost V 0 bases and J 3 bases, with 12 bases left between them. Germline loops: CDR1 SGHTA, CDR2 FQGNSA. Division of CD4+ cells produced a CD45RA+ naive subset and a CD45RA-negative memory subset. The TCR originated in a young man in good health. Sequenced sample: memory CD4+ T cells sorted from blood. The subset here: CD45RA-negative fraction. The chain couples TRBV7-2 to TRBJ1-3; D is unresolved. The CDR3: CASSLAEAGFGNTIYF. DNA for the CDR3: TGTGCCAGCAGCTTAGCGGAGGCGGGATTTGGAAACACCATATATTTT.